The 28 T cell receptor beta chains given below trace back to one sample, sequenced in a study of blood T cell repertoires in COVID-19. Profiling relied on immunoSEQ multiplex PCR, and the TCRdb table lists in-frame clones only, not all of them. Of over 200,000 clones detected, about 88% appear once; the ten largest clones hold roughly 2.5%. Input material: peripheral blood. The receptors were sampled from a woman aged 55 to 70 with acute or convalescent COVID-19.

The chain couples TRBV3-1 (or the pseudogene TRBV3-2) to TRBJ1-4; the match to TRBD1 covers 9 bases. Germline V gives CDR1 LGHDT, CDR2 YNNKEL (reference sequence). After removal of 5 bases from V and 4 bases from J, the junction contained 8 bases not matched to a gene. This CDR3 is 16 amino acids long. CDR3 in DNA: TGTGCCAGCAGCTATTCCGGGACAGGGAATAATGAAAAACTGTTTTTT. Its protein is CASSYSGTGNNEKLFF.

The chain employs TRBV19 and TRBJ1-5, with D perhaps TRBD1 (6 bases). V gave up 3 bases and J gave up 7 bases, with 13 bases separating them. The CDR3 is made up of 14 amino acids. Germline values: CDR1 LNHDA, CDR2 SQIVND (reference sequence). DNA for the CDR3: TGTGCCAGTAGTATTCTGGCAGGGGAGCAGCCCCAGCATTTT. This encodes CASSILAGEQPQHF.

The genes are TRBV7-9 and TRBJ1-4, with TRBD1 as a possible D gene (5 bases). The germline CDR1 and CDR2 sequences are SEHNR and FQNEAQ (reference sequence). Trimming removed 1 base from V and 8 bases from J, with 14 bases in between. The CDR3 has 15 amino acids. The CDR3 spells CASSLVGGSGEKLFF. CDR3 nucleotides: TGTGCCAGCAGCTTAGTCGGGGGGTCAGGAGAAAAACTGTTTTTT. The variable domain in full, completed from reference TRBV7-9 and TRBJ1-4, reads DTGVSQNPRHKITKRGQNVTFRCDPISEHNRLYWYRQTLGQGPEFLTYFQNEAQLEKSRLLSDRFSAERPKGSFSTLEIQRTEQGDSAMYLCASSLVGGSGEKLFFGSGTQLSVL.

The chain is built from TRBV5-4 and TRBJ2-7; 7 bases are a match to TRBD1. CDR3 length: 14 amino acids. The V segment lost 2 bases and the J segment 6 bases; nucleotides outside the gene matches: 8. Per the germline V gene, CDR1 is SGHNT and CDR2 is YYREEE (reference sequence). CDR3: CASSFGQALGEQYF. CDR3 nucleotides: TGTGCCAGCAGCTTCGGACAGGCCCTGGGCGAGCAGTACTTC.

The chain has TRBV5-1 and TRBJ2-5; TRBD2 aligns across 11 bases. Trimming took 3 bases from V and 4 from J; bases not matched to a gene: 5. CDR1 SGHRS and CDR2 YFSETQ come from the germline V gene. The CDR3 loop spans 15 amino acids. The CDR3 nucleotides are TGCGCCAGCAGCTCCCTAGGACTAGCGGGAGAGACCCAGTACTTC. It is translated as CASSSLGLAGETQYF.

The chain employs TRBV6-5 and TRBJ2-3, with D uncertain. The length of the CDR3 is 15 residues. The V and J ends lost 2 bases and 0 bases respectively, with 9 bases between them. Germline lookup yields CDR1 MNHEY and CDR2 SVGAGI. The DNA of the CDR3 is TGTGCCAGCAGTTACGCCCCCCGGAGCACAGATACGCAGTATTTT. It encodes CASSYAPRSTDTQYF.

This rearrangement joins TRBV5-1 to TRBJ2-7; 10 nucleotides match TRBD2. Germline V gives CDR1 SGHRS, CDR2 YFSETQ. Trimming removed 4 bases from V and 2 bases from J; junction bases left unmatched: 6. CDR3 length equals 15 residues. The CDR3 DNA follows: TGCGCCAGCAGCGACCTAGCGGGGGAAACCTACGAGCAGTACTTC. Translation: CASSDLAGETYEQYF.

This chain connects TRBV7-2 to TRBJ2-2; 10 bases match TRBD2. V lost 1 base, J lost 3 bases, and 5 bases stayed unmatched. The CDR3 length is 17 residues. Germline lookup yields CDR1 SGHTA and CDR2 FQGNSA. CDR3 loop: CASSLGFLAGDTGELFF. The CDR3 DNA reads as TGTGCCAGCAGCTTAGGTTTCCTAGCGGGAGACACCGGGGAGCTGTTTTTT.

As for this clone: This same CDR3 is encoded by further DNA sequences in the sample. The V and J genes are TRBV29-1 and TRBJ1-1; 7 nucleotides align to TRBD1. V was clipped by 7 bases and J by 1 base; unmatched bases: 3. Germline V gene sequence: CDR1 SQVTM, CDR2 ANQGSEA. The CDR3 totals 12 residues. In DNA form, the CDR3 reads TGCAGCGCCCGGACAGGGAACACTGAAGCTTTCTTT. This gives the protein CSARTGNTEAFF.

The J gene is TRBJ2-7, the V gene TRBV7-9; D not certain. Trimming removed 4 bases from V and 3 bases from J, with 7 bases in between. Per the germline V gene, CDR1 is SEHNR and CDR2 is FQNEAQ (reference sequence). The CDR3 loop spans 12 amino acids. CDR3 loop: CASSYEVYEQYF. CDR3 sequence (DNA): TGTGCCAGCAGCTACGAGGTCTACGAGCAGTACTTC.

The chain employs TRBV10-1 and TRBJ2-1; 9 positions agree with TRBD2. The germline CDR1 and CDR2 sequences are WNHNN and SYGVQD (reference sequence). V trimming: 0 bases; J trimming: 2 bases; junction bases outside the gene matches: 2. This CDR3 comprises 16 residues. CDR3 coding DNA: TGCGCCAGCAGTGAGTCGCGGGGGGGGACCTACAATGAGCAGTTCTTC. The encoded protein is CASSESRGGTYNEQFF.

CDR3 region: CASSYESTGNYGYTF. The DNA of the CDR3 is TGTGCCAGCAGTTACGAGTCCACCGGGAACTATGGCTACACCTTC. V is TRBV6-5 and J is TRBJ1-2; D unclear. Trimming removed 2 bases from V and 2 bases from J, with 12 bases in between. The germline V gene encodes CDR1 MNHEY and CDR2 SVGAGI. This CDR3 contains 15 residues.

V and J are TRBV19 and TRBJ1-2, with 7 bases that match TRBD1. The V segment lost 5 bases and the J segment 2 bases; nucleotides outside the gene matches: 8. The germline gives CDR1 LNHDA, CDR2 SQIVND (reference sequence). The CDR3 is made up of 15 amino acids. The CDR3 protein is CASSVTGWGNYGYTF. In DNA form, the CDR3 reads TGTGCCAGTAGTGTGACAGGGTGGGGGAACTATGGCTACACCTTC.

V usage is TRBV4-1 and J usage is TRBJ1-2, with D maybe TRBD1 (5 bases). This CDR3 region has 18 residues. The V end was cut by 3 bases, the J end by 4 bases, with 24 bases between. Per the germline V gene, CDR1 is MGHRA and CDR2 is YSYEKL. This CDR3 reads CASSHVFGDSGIFYGYTF. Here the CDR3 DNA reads TGCGCCAGCAGCCACGTATTTGGCGACAGTGGGATTTTCTATGGCTACACCTTC.

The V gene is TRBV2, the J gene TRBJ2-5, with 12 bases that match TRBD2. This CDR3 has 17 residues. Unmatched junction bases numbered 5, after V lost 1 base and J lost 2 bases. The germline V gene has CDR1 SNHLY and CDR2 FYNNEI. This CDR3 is CASSEGVLAGGQETQYF. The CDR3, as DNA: TGTGCCAGCAGTGAAGGTGTGCTAGCGGGGGGGCAAGAGACCCAGTACTTC.

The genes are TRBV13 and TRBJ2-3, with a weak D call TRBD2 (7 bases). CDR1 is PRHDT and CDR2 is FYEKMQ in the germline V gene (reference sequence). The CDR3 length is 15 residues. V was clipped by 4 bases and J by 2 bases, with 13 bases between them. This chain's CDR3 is CASSSGGTLTDTQYF. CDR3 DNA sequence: TGTGCCAGCAGCTCGGGGGGCACCCTCACAGATACGCAGTATTTT.

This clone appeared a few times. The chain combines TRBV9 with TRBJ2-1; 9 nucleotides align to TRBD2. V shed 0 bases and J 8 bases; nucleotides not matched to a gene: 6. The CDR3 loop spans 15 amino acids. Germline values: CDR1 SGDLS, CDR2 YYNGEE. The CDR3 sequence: CASSVGLAGYDEQFF. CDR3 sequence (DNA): TGTGCCAGCAGCGTAGGGCTAGCGGGATACGATGAGCAGTTCTTC.

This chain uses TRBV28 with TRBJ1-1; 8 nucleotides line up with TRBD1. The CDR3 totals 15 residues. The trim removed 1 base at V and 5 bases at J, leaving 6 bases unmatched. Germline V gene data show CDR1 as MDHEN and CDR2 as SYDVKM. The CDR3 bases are TGTGCCAGCAGTTTATCCACAGGGGGGAGGACTGAAGCTTTCTTT. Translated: CASSLSTGGRTEAFF.

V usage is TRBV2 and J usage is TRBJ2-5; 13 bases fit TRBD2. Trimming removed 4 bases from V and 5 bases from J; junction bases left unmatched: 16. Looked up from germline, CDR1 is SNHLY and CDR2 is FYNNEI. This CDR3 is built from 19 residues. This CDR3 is CASSVRTSGSGADLETQYF. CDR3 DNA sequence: TGTGCCAGCAGTGTGAGGACTAGCGGGAGCGGCGCGGATCTGGAGACCCAGTACTTC.

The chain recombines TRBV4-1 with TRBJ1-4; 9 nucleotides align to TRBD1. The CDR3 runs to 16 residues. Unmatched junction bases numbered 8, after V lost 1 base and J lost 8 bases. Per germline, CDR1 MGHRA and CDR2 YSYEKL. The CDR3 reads CASSQGTGDGKEKLFF. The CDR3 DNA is TGCGCCAGCAGCCAAGGGACAGGGGACGGGAAGGAAAAACTGTTTTTT.

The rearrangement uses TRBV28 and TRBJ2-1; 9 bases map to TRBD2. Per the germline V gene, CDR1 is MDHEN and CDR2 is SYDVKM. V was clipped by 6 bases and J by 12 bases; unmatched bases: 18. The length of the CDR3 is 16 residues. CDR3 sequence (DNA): TGTGCCAGCAGCCAACCCGGGACTAGCCGAAGGTCTAGGCAGTTCTTC. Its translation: CASSQPGTSRRSRQFF.

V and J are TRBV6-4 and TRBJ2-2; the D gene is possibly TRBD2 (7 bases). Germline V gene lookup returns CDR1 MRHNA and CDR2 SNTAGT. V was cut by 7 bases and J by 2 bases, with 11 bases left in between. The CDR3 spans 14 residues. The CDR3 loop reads CASKSGTNTGELFF. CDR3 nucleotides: TGTGCCAGCAAAAGCGGGACAAACACCGGGGAGCTGTTTTTT.

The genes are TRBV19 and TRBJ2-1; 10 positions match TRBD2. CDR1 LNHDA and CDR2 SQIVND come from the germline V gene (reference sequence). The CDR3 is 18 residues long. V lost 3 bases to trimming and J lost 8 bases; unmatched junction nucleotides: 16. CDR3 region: CASSMDGLAGDSGDEQFF. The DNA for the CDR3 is TGTGCCAGTAGTATGGATGGCCTAGCGGGGGATTCTGGAGATGAGCAGTTCTTC.

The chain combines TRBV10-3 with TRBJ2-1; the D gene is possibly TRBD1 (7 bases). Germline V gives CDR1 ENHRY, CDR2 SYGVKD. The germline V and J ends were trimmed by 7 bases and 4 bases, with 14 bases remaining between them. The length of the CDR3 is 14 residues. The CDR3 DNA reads TGTGCCATCACTGCGGGACAGACATACAATGAGCAGTTCTTC. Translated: CAITAGQTYNEQFF.

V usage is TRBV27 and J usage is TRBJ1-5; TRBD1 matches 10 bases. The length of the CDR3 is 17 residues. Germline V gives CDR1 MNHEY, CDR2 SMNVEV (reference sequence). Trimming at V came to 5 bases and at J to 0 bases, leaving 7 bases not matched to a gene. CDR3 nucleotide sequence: TGTGCCAGCAGTGAAAGGACAGGGGGTTATAGCAATCAGCCCCAGCATTTT. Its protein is CASSERTGGYSNQPQHF.

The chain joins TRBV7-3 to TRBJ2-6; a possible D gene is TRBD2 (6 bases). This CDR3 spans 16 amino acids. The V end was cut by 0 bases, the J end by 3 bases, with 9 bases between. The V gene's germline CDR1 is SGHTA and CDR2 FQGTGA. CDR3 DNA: TGTGCCAGCAGCTTAACCGGGGGTAGTGGGGCCAACGTCCTGACTTTC. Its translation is CASSLTGGSGANVLTF.

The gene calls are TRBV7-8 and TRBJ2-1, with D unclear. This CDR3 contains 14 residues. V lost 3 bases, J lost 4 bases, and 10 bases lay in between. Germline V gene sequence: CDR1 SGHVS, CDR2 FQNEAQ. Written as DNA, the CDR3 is TGTGCCAGCAGCTTCCCACCGGGTTACAATGAGCAGTTCTTC. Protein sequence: CASSFPPGYNEQFF.

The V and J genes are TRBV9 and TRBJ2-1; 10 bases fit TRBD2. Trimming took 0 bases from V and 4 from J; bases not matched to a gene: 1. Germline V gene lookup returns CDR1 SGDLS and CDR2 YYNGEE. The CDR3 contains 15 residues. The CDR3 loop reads CASSVGLAGYNEQFF. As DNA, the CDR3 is TGTGCCAGCAGCGTAGGACTAGCGGGTTACAATGAGCAGTTCTTC.